This T cell receptor beta chain was observed in a study of cytomegalovirus exposure and HLA in healthy donors. The study, taken as a whole, reports: A later analysis found common viral pathogens apparently linked to several of the most significant clusters. A missense variant in DCLRE1C was later tied to TCR beta V- and J-gene trimming. Sequencing had likely introduced a cluster of highly shared sequence variants as an artifact. On later analysis, the bulk of CMV-associated TCR beta chains appeared to be HLA-restricted.

The PCR was carried out with 60 Vbeta primers and 13 Jbeta primers. The assay was immunoSEQ multiplex PCR, and TCRdb's table has in-frame clones only and misses some. This table has about 100,000 clones, 60% to 80% appearing once. Note on this clone: Its antigen is undetermined.

Germline loops: CDR1 LGHNA, CDR2 YSLEER. The ends were cut back, 4 bases at V and 0 bases at J, with 9 bases in the middle. This CDR3 is built from 15 residues. V usage is TRBV4-3 and J usage is TRBJ2-2; possibly TRBD2 for D (5 bases). The TCR originated in a man aged 50 to 60 in good health and CMV-seropositive. The sequenced sample was PBMCs. The CDR3 region has the DNA TGCGCCAGCAGCCGAGGGCGGACGAACACCGGGGAGCTGTTTTTT. Translated: CASSRGRTNTGELFF.